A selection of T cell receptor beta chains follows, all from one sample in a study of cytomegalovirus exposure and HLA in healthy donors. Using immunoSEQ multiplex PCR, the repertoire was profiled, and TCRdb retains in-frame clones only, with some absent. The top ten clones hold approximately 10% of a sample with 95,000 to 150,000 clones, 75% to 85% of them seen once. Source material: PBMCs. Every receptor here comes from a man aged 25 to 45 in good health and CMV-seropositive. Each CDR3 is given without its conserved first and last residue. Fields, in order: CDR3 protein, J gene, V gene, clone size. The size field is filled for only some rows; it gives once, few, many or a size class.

CDR3: ASSYRAVGNTIY
J: TRBJ1-3
V: TRBV28
size: .

CDR3: ASSSGPQGANEKLF
J: TRBJ1-4
V: TRBV2
size: .

CDR3: ASSQAGQGWNEQY
J: TRBJ2-7
V: TRBV4-1
size: .

CDR3: ASSPGSTNTGELF
J: TRBJ2-2
V: TRBV18
size: .

CDR3: ASSLQVWVTEAF
J: TRBJ1-1
V: TRBV5-6
size: .

CDR3: ASSITSRRSSTDTQY
J: TRBJ2-3
V: TRBV19
size: .

CDR3: ASSLSGDSSIHEQF
J: TRBJ2-1
V: TRBV7-3
size: .

CDR3: ASSLFDAGNTEAF
J: TRBJ1-1
V: TRBV11-1
size: .

CDR3: ASSPLRKASTDTQY
J: TRBJ2-3
V: TRBV7-9
size: .

CDR3: SVEGQGIGTEAF
J: TRBJ1-1
V: TRBV29-1
size: .

CDR3: ASSSLAGASTDTQY
J: TRBJ2-3
V: TRBV27
size: .

CDR3: ASSRGQGGSPLH
J: TRBJ1-6
V: TRBV25-1
size: many

CDR3: ASSYPLQGYGYT
J: TRBJ1-2
V: TRBV6-6
size: .

CDR3: ASSMGQVNPQDQPQH
J: TRBJ1-5
V: TRBV19
size: once

CDR3: ASSIALSSGSTGELF
J: TRBJ2-2
V: TRBV5-1
size: .

CDR3: ASSLGPWMEVAEAF
J: TRBJ1-1
V: TRBV7-8
size: .

CDR3: ASSLDGGAGTNEKLF
J: TRBJ1-4
V: TRBV28
size: .

CDR3: ASSRVGNEGTGELF
J: TRBJ2-2
V: TRBV4-1
size: once

CDR3: ASSQEEHLEAF
J: TRBJ1-1
V: TRBV14
size: .

CDR3: ASSLGLPYPDGYT
J: TRBJ1-2
V: TRBV5-6
size: few

CDR3: ASSAGPSGASTDTQY
J: TRBJ2-3
V: TRBV10-2
size: few

CDR3: ASRTGDSPLH
J: TRBJ1-6
V: TRBV6-6
size: .

CDR3: ASSSQGDGEQF
J: TRBJ2-1
V: TRBV7-9
size: .

CDR3: ASSLTGDTEAF
J: TRBJ1-1
V: TRBV7-9
size: .

CDR3: ASTPAGARTEAF
J: TRBJ1-1
V: TRBV2
size: few

CDR3: ASSRASGGGDTQY
J: TRBJ2-3
V: TRBV5-1
size: few

CDR3: ASLPGQGMSGEQF
J: TRBJ2-1
V: TRBV18
size: .

CDR3: ASSTGLPVNTEAF
J: TRBJ1-1
V: TRBV6-5
size: .

CDR3: ASSLSGFQVFGYT
J: TRBJ1-2
V: TRBV27
size: .

CDR3: ASLHRGLYGYT
J: TRBJ1-2
V: TRBV21-1
size: .

CDR3: ASSLRALGAWNGDTGELF
J: TRBJ2-2
V: TRBV7-3
size: .

CDR3: ASSRPGQGATEAF
J: TRBJ1-1
V: TRBV7-2
size: .

CDR3: ASSQTGYTEAF
J: TRBJ1-1
V: TRBV18
size: .

CDR3: ASSFMGNNNEQF
J: TRBJ2-1
V: TRBV5-1
size: .

CDR3: ASRPSGGNTIY
J: TRBJ1-3
V: TRBV7-8
size: .

CDR3: SVDLRENTEAF
J: TRBJ1-1
V: TRBV29-1
size: .

CDR3: ASSLYGGGETQY
J: TRBJ2-5
V: TRBV5-4
size: .

CDR3: AISVQGGGNSPLH
J: TRBJ1-6
V: TRBV10-3
size: .

CDR3: ATSGGLAGGPGDEQF
J: TRBJ2-1
V: TRBV15
size: .

CDR3: ASSVEPDEQY
J: TRBJ2-7
V: TRBV9
size: .

CDR3: ASSPGQGSSYEQY
J: TRBJ2-7
V: TRBV5-1
size: .

CDR3: ASSLPPDRGGKLF
J: TRBJ1-4
V: TRBV27
size: .

CDR3: ASSETGGFTEAF
J: TRBJ1-1
V: TRBV2
size: .

CDR3: ASSTAAGGYYEQY
J: TRBJ2-7
V: TRBV19
size: .

CDR3: ASSEQANSPLH
J: TRBJ1-6
V: TRBV10-1
size: .

CDR3: ASSESNSLNTEAF
J: TRBJ1-1
V: TRBV10-2
size: .

CDR3: ASSFLAQETQY
J: TRBJ2-5
V: TRBV7-3
size: .

CDR3: ASSLYNEQF
J: TRBJ2-1
V: TRBV9
size: few

CDR3: ASSLGGHQPQH
J: TRBJ1-5
V: TRBV5-6
size: .

CDR3: ASSEGVGYGYT
J: TRBJ1-2
V: TRBV6-5
size: few

CDR3: ASSARTEPYEQY
J: TRBJ2-7
V: TRBV11-3
size: .

CDR3: ASTSGGLNEKLF
J: TRBJ1-4
V: TRBV25-1
size: .

CDR3: ASTSTGGGYGYT
J: TRBJ1-2
V: TRBV19
size: .

CDR3: ASSPRSNPNYGYT
J: TRBJ1-2
V: TRBV9
size: .

CDR3: ASSQDLGGEQY
J: TRBJ2-7
V: TRBV14
size: .

CDR3: ASSYLKMNTGELF
J: TRBJ2-2
V: TRBV6-6
size: .

CDR3: ASSPSGELETQY
J: TRBJ2-5
V: TRBV9
size: .

CDR3: ASSPGTSGTGELF
J: TRBJ2-2
V: TRBV27
size: .

CDR3: SVEGGAPGQGGYEQY
J: TRBJ2-7
V: TRBV29-1
size: .

CDR3: ASSEEAGGSYEQY
J: TRBJ2-7
V: TRBV6-1
size: .